What follows is one T cell receptor beta chain and its context. The antigen is not known. TCRdb's table, derived via immunoSEQ multiplex PCR, lists solely in-frame clones and lacks some. This sample has around 100,000 clones, with 75% to 95% found just once. This CDR3 region has 15 residues. Germline V gene lookup returns CDR1 SEHNR and CDR2 FQNEAQ (reference sequence). V was shortened by 5 bases and J by 0 bases, with 14 bases between the two germline ends. This specimen comes from a study of siplizumab effects on memory and regulatory T cells. Study-level points and caveats: The mapping of alloreactive clones to unstimulated subsets covered only a minor fraction of them.

The receptor was isolated from a human donor in good health. The sequenced sample was CD4+ T cells sorted from blood. The chain links TRBV7-9 to TRBJ2-7, with D maybe TRBD1 (6 bases). The CDR3 loop reads CASSPGQWSSYEQYF. As DNA, the CDR3 is TGTGCCAGCAGCCCAGGACAGTGGAGCTCCTACGAGCAGTACTTC.